The clone carrying this T cell receptor (beta chain) has just a few counts. The data are from a study of T-cell reconstitution after alpha-beta-depleted transplantation in children. Preparation of the TCRbeta library was carried out with unique molecular identifiers. Using its own MiXCR run on the PCR reads, TCRdb lists one record per CDR3 protein. Among some 350,000 distinct CDR3 sequences, 9% to 12% were seen once, and the ten largest hold more than 2%. This material consisted of PBMCs from the stem cell graft donor, taken from the stem cell graft. The sequence came from a human donor who donated a stem cell graft to a child with acute lymphoblastic leukemia.

CDR3 nucleotides: TGCAGTGCTACTACAGGGCAAATTTACGAGCAGTACTTC. Its protein product is CSATTGQIYEQYF. V is TRBV20-1 and J is TRBJ2-7, with D possibly TRBD1 on 6 matching bases. Per germline, CDR1 DFQATT and CDR2 SNEGSKA (reference sequence). The CDR3 totals 13 residues. V was pared by 4 bases and J by 4 bases, with 14 bases between.